Listed below are T cell receptor beta chains from one sample, sequenced in a study of T-cell reconstitution after alpha-beta-depleted transplantation in children. One entry per CDR3 protein, called by TCRdb with MiXCR from the PCR reads. This sample has more than 85,000 distinct CDR3 sequences, with approximately 8% found just once. The specimen comprised PBMCs, sampled before TCRalphabeta/CD19-depleted stem cell transplant. The receptors stem from a boy under 10 years old with acute lymphoblastic leukemia, due to receive a stem cell transplant. Both conserved end residues are part of each CDR3. The D gene is left open where the match is weak. The size entry is marked missing in some rows and otherwise reads once, few, many or a size class.

>few|TRBV5-4|-|TRBJ2-5
CASSLGGPLKDQYF
TGTGCCAGCAGCTTGGGGGGGCCCCTTAAGGACCAGTACTTC
>many|TRBV6-2/TRBV6-3|-|TRBJ2-3
CASSLGGPADTQYF
TGTGCCAGCAGTCTGGGGGGGCCGGCAGATACGCAGTATTTT
>-|TRBV5-1|-|TRBJ1-1
CASSPGGGTTEAFF
TGCGCCAGCAGCCCGGGGGGAGGGACCACTGAAGCTTTCTTT
>many|TRBV5-1|-|TRBJ1-1
CASSFYGKDTEAFF
TGCGCCAGCAGCTTCTACGGGAAGGACACTGAAGCTTTCTTT
>many|TRBV4-1|-|TRBJ2-2
CASSQAVAGELFF
TGCGCCAGCAGCCAAGCTGTGGCCGGGGAGCTGTTTTTT
>few|TRBV6-5|-|TRBJ2-1
CASSSPPFRGVGNEQFF
TGTGCCAGCAGTTCCCCGCCCTTTCGAGGGGTAGGGAATGAGCAGTTCTTC
>-|TRBV5-4|TRBD1|TRBJ2-2
CASSLEDRDIGELFF
TGTGCCAGCAGCTTGGAGGACAGGGATATCGGGGAGCTGTTTTTT
>few|TRBV20-1|-|TRBJ1-4
CSPRATNEKLFF
TGCAGTCCCAGAGCAACTAATGAAAAACTGTTTTTT
>few|TRBV20-1|-|TRBJ1-2
CSASSVHRGEWSGYTF
TGCAGTGCTTCATCCGTTCATCGAGGGGAGTGGTCTGGCTACACCTTC
>few|TRBV9|TRBD2|TRBJ2-7
CASSVGREGIAYEQYF
TGTGCCAGCAGCGTAGGTCGGGAGGGGATAGCCTACGAGCAGTACTTC
>few|TRBV13|TRBD2|TRBJ2-2
CASSPRLAGSTGELFF
TGTGCCAGCAGCCCACGACTAGCGGGGTCCACCGGGGAGCTGTTTTTT
>many|TRBV12-3/TRBV12-4|TRBD1|TRBJ1-1
CASSSRQGATEAFF
TGTGCCAGCAGTTCCCGACAGGGCGCAACTGAAGCTTTCTTT
>few|TRBV7-2|TRBD2|TRBJ2-1
CASSLISGGFNEQFF
TGTGCCAGCAGCTTGATCAGCGGGGGGTTCAATGAGCAGTTCTTC
>many|TRBV20-1|-|TRBJ2-7
CSASALSGLEQYF
TGCAGTGCTAGCGCCCTTTCGGGACTCGAGCAGTACTTC
>many|TRBV4-3|-|TRBJ1-1
CASSLRATLMNTEAFF
TGCGCCAGCAGCCTCCGGGCCACCCTGATGAACACTGAAGCTTTCTTT
>few|TRBV6-4|TRBD1|TRBJ1-5
CASSDTGVGQPQHF
TGTGCCAGCAGTGACACAGGGGTAGGGCAGCCCCAGCATTTT
>many|TRBV2|TRBD1|TRBJ1-1
CASSRDRVRITEAFF
TGTGCCAGCTCCCGAGACAGGGTCAGGATCACTGAAGCTTTCTTT
>-|TRBV19|TRBD2|TRBJ2-3
CASSRRGRGLTDTQYF
TGTGCCAGTAGTCGCCGGGGGAGGGGTCTGACAGATACGCAGTATTTT
>-|TRBV3-1|-|TRBJ2-7
CASRQGRFSYEQYF
TGTGCCAGCAGGCAAGGACGGTTCTCCTACGAGCAGTACTTC
>few|TRBV7-2|-|TRBJ1-2
CASSLDRVDGYTF
TGTGCCAGCAGCTTAGATCGGGTAGATGGCTACACCTTC
>many|TRBV5-4|-|TRBJ2-2
CASSAATVTGELFF
TGTGCCAGCAGCGCCGCCACCGTTACCGGGGAGCTGTTTTTT
>many|TRBV20-1|TRBD2|TRBJ2-1
CSARDQLAGDFYEQFF
TGCAGTGCTAGAGATCAGCTAGCGGGTGATTTCTATGAGCAGTTCTTC
>many|TRBV4-1|-|TRBJ2-3
CASSQDAGAPDTQYF
TGCGCCAGCAGCCAAGACGCTGGGGCCCCAGATACGCAGTATTTT
>-|TRBV7-2|-|TRBJ2-5
CASSLRGLGQETQYF
TGTGCCAGCAGCTTAAGGGGTTTAGGGCAAGAGACCCAGTACTTC
>-|TRBV5-1|TRBD1|TRBJ1-2
CASSPGQGRVNYGYTF
TGCGCCAGCAGCCCCGGACAGGGGAGGGTTAACTATGGCTACACCTTC
>many|TRBV20-1|-|TRBJ1-2
CSAHPRETQVYGYTF
TGCAGTGCCCACCCTCGGGAGACCCAAGTCTATGGCTACACCTTC
>few|TRBV12-3/TRBV12-4|TRBD1|TRBJ1-3
CASSSGQTVLSGNTIYF
TGTGCCAGCAGTTCGGGACAGACGGTCCTCTCTGGAAACACCATATATTTT
>-|TRBV20-1|-|TRBJ1-1
CSARTRGRADTEAFF
TGCAGTGCTAGAACGAGGGGCAGGGCGGACACTGAAGCTTTCTTT